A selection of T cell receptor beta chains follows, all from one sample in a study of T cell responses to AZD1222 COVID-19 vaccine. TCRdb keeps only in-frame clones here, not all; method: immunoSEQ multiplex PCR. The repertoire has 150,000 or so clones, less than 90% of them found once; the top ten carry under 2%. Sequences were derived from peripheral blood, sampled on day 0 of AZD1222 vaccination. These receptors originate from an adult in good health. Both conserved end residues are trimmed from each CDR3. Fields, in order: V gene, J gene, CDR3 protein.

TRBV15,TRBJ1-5,ATSRDRGLGNQPQH
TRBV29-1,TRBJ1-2,SVQDPGSYT
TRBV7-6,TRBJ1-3,ASSSRGGFSGNTIY
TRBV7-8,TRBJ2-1,ASSFRQGYNEQF
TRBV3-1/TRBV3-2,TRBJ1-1,ASTRGTDIEAF
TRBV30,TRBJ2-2,AWSPVNTGELF
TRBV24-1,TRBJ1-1,ATSVGLNTEAF
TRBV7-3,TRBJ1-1,ASSLIAAMNTEAF
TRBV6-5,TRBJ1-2,ASRSGTGNYGYT
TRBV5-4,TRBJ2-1,ASSDSSSYNEQF
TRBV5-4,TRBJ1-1,ASSLDPNTEAF
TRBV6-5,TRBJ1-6,ASSSNRGRNSPLH
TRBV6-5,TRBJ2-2,ASSPGQYTGELF
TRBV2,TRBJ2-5,ASSEQPQETQY
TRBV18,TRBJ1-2,ASSPRQDNYGYT
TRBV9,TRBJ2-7,ASSPHQGAGEQY
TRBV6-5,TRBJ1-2,ASSPPTTTGGGYT
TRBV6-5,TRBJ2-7,ASRARLAERYEQY
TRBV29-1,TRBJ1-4,SVDTGAGEKLF
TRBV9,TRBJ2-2,ASSVGGSRTGELF
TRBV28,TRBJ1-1,ASSSSPQLLY
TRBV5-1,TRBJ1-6,ASSLTGDRGNLLH
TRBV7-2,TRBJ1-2,ASTIGRMNINGYT
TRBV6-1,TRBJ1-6,ASSERDREEKPLH
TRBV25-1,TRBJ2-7,ASTRGSNSYEQY
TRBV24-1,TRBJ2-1,ATSVGASSYNEQF
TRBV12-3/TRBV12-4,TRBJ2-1,ASNRDRDNEQF
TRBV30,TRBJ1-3,AWNENSGNTIY
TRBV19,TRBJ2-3,ASSIGNRIGTDTQY
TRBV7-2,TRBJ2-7,ASSASGYSSYEQY
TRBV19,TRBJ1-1,ASSNTGTPRTF
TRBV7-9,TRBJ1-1,ASSGDSRAF
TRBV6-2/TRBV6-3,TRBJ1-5,ASSYGGYNQPQH
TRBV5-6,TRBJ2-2,ASKRGSNGNTGELF
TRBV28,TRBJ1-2,ASSQGPPNYGYT
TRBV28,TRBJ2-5,ASSLSLTGGETQY
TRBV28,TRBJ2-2,ASSPLMGGNTGELF
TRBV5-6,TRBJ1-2,ASSFRDRAWGYT
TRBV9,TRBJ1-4,ASSVKAQTNEKLF
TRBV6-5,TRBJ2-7,ASSYGPGQAYEQY
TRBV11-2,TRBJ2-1,ASSLVGGLQSEQF
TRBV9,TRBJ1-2,ASSEETGTVYGYT
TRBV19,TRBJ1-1,ASSGGGAVISEAF
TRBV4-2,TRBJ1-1,ASSQDLPSVNTEAF
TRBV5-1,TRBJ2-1,ASSSQGLEQF
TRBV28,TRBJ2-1,ASSSGLAGEPETKYNEQF
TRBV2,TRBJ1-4,ASRVQGANANEKLF
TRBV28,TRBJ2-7,ASSRRGAEIYSYEQY
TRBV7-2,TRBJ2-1,ASSLQAGGSNEQF
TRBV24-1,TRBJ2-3,ATSDPSSPSSGPTDTQY
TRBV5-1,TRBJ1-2,ASSLIGASGYT
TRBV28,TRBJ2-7,ASTGQGAYEQY
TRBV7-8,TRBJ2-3,ASSSGQARTDTQY
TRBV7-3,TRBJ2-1,ASSAGSGGGYNEQF